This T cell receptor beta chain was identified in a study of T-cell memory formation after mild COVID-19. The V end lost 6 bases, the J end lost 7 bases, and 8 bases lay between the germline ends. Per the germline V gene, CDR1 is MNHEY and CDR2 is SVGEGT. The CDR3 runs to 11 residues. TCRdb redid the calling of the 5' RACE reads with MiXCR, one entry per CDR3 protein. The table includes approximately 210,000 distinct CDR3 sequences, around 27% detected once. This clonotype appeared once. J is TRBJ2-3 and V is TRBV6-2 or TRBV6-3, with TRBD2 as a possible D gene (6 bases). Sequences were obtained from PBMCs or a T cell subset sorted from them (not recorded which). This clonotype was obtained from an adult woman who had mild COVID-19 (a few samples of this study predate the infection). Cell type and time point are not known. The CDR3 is CASRLAHTQYF. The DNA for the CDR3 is TGTGCCAGCAGACTAGCTCATACGCAGTATTTT.